Given below is one TCR beta chain in context. Its antigen is not identified. The data were obtained in a study of cytomegalovirus exposure and HLA in healthy donors. Findings and caveats of the study: Altogether, 164 TCR beta chains were recorded as cytomegalovirus-associated.

Germline V gene lookup returns CDR1 SGDLS and CDR2 YYNGEE. The CDR3 runs 12 residues. The V gene lost 4 bases and the J gene lost 4 bases, with 8 bases spanning the gap. A multiplex PCR was run with 60 Vbeta primers and 13 Jbeta primers. Original processing notes: About 12 million of the 60 million to 80 million unique TCR beta chains counted in a later analysis were shared. Clones were sequenced by immunoSEQ multiplex PCR, and TCRdb holds only the in-frame ones, with some missing. V and J calls and clone size are given by that table; D and trimming were obtained from the DNA. In total, the table holds fewer than 100,000 clones.

The source material was PBMCs. The receptor comes from a woman in her sixties or seventies in good health and CMV-seronegative. The V and J genes are TRBV9 and TRBJ1-1; D is uncertain. The CDR3 sequence: CASSPPGTEAFF. In nucleotides, the CDR3 is TGTGCCAGCAGCCCGCCGGGCACTGAAGCTTTCTTT.